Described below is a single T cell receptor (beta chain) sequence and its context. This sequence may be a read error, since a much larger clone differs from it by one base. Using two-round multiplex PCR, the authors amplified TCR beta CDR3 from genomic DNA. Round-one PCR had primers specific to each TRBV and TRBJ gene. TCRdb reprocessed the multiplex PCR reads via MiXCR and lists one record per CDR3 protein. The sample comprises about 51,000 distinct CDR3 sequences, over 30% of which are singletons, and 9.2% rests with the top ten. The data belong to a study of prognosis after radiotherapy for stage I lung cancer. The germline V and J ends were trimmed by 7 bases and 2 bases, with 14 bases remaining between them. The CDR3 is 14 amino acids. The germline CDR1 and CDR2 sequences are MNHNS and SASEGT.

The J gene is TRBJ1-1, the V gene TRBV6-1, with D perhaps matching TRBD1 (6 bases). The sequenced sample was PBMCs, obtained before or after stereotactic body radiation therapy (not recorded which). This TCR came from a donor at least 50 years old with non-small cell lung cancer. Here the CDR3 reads CASIRGGHNTEAFF. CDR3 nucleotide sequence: TGTGCCAGCATCCGGGGGGGGCATAACACTGAAGCTTTCTTT.